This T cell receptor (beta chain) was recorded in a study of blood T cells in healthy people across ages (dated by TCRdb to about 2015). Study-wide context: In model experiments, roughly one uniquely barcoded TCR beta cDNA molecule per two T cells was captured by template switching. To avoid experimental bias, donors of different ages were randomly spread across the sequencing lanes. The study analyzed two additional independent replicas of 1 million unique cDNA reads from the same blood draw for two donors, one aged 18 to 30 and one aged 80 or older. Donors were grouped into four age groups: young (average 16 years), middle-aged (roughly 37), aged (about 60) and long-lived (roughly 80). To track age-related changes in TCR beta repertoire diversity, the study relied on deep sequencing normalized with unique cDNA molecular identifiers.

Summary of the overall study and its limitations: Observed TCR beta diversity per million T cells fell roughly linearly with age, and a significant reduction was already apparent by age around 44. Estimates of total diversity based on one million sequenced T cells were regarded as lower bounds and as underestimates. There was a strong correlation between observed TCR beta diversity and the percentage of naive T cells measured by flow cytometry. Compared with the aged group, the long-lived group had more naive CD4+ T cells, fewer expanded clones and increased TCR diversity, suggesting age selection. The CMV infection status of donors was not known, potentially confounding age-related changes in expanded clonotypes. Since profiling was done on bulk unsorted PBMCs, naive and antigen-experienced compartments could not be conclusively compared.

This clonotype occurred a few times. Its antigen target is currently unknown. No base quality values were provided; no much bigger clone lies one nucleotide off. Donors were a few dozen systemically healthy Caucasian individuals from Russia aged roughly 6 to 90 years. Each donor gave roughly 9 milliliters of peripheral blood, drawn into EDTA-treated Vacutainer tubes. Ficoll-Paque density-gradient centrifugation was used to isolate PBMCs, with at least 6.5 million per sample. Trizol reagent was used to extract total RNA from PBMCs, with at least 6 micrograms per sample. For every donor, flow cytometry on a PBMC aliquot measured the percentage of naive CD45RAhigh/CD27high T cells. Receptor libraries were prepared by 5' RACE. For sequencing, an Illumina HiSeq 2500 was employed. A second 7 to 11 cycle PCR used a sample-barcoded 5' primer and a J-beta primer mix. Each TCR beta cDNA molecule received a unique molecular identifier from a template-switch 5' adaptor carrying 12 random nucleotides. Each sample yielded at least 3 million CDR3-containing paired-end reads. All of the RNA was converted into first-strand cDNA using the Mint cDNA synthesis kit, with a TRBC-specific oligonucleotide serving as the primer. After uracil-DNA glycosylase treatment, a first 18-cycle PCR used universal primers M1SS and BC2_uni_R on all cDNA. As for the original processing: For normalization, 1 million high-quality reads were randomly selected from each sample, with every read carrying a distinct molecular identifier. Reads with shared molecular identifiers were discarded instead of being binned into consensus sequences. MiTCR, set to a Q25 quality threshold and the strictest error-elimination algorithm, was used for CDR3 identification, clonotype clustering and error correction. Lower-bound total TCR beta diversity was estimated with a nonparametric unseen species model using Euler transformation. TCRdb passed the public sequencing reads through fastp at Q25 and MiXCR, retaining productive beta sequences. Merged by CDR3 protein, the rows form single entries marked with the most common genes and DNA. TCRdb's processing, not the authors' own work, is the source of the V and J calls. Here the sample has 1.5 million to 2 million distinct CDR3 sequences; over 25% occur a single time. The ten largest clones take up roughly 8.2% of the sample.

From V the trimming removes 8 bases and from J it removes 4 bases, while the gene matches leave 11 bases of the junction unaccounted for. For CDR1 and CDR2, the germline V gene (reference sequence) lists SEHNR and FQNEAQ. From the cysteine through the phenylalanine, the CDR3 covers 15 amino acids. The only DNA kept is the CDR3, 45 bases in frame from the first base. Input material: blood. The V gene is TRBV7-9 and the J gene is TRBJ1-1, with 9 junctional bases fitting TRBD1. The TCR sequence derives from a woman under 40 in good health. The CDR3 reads CASGTRDRELTEAFF. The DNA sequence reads TGTGCCAGCGGAACCCGGGACAGGGAACTCACTGAAGCTTTCTTT.